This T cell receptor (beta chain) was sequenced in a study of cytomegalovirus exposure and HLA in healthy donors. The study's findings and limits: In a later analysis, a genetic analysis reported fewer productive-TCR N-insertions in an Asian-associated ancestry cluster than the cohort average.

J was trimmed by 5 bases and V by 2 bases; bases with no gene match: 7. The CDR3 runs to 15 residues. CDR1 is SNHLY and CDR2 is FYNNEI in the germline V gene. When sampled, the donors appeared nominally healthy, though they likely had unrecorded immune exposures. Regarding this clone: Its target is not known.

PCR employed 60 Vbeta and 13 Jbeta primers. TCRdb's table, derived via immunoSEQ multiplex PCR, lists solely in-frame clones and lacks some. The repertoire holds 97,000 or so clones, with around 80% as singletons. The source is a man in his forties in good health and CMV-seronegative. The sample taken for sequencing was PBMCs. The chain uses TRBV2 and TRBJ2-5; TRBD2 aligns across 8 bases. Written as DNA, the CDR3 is TGTGCCAGCAGTGAACGGCCGGGAGGGACGGAGACCCAGTACTTC. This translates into CASSERPGGTETQYF.